This TCR beta chain was retrieved from a study of blood T cell repertoires in COVID-19. On the study more broadly: Whether acute or convalescent, the COVID-19 samples came from the United States, Italy and Spain. PBMCs, B-cell-depleted T cells, or T cells provided the cDNA or gDNA that made up the material.

V was cut by 3 bases and J by 0 bases, with 17 bases left in between. The CDR3 spans 16 residues. Germline V lookup: CDR1 DFQATT, CDR2 SNEGSKA (reference sequence). In the study's own analysis: Using reference gene primer amplification, nucleated cell counts were estimated. Produced via immunoSEQ multiplex PCR; TCRdb's table is partial and in-frame only. The DNA gave D and trimming, while V, J and clone size come from that table. The sample records 260,000 or so clones, 82% being singletons. The origin of this receptor is a woman aged 70 to 79 with acute or convalescent COVID-19. The sample was peripheral blood. The V and J genes are TRBV20-1 and TRBJ1-1; D not resolved. The CDR3 sequence: CSASDIGEGMNTEAFF. The CDR3 DNA reads as TGCAGTGCTAGTGACATTGGCGAGGGTATGAACACTGAAGCTTTCTTT.